The sequence of this T cell receptor beta chain was determined in a study of cytomegalovirus exposure and HLA in healthy donors listed by TCRdb under 2017. For context, the study as a whole: An earlier analysis of several hundred of the donors reported 276 Gb of sequence data and around 120 million unique TCR beta sequences obtained from 180 million or so T cells. Roughly 310 gigabases of sequencing data and approximately 85 million unique TCR sequences were included in an early release covering about 700 HLA-typed donors. Of the 350 to 400 genotyped donors, approximately 82% fell in the genetic ancestry cluster associated with self-reported Caucasian donors. The aim of the study was to test whether cataloging public T cell receptors could identify signatures of past pathogen exposure. Using immunosequencing, the study profiled T cell repertoires from roughly 650 subjects and related those repertoires to cytomegalovirus serostatus. Besides the first cohort of more than 650 subjects, a separate validation cohort made up of some 110 different subjects was used. High-throughput TCR immunosequencing, statistical association of individual TCRs with disease status, and machine learning were combined to predict cytomegalovirus infection status. A later analysis re-analyzed previously published TCR beta repertoires from roughly 630 donors and added high-resolution HLA genotyping to study TCR occurrence patterns. Rather than drawing on any new phenotypic data, the later analysis identified candidate immune exposures from TCR beta sequences and the way those sequences occurred across donors. In an earlier analysis of a few hundred of the donors, high-throughput TCR beta sequencing was used to judge whether each TCR beta V gene segment behaved as functional or pseudogenic. Donor age, sex, ethnicity and CMV serostatus were collected together with the repertoire data. A later genetic analysis took genome-wide SNP genotypes for 398 of the 666 donors and used that subset as a discovery cohort. All discovery cohort repertoires had been generated using a single sequencing platform. HLA typing covered class I and class II loci at four-digit resolution. The number of donors typed differed by locus, with 629-630 for A, B, C, DRB1 and DQB1, roughly 520 for DQA1, approximately 570 for DPA1, and over 400 for DPB1. Several DR-DQ haplotypes were treated as single units for association and clustering because of strong linkage in the cohort. On average, 235,054 unique TCR beta nucleotide sequences were sequenced per donor among 398 genotyped donors of the cohort, with about 17% of those sequences being non-productive. What the authors observed across the whole study: Linkage disequilibrium might explain the correlated functional status among segregating V segments, but an unknown experimental factor could not be excluded. The study gave a list of about 160 TCR beta chains associated with cytomegalovirus. Strong co-occurrence of HLA alleles, especially DR and DQ, made assigning TCR associations to individual alleles difficult. Because some donors lacked HLA typing at each locus, the association tests relied only on the typed subset. Specific HLA alleles were associated with 18,000 or so TCR beta sequences at a false discovery rate of 0.05 in a later analysis. In a later analysis, most CMV-associated TCR beta chains were found to appear HLA-restricted, with HLA associations seemingly driven largely by CMV exposure. Cytomegalovirus status was reported to be diagnosed by the classifier with high specificity and sensitivity in both the original and validation cohorts. Sequencing depth was assumed to be roughly uniform across donors in the presence/absence analyses, though that assumption may not hold. A further reported finding was that TCR beta sequences accurately predicted the HLA-A and HLA-B alleles for most subjects in the first cohort. A cluster of highly shared sequence variants was judged likely to be a technical artifact of the sequencing pipeline. It was suggested by the authors that the approach could potentially be generalized to other disease states and immunological phenotypes. According to a later analysis, parvovirus B19, influenza, CMV and Epstein-Barr virus appeared linked to several top co-occurrence clusters. Most TCR sequences were observed very rarely across donors, whereas some public TCRs were present in many individuals. In a later analysis, HLA-associated TCR beta chains showed more clonal expansion and lower generation probabilities than non-associated chains that were equally common. In a later genetic analysis, a missense DCLRE1C variant was associated with V-gene and J-gene trimming of TCR beta chains, and the association was replicated in an independent cohort. In a later analysis, TCR association rates were found to vary across HLA loci, with the most associated TCRs seen for DRB1 alleles and the fewest for HLA-C alleles. The earlier analysis of nearly 600 of the donors excluded 15 to 20 rarely observed V segments, including chromosome 9 orphons, because counts were too low. In an earlier analysis of 587 of the donors, most TCR beta V segments appeared in productive rearrangements about 90% or about 30% of the time, broadly matching IMGT annotations. Only TCR beta chains were sequenced in this cohort, and the absence of alpha or paired-chain data limited detectable features. A later genetic analysis reported fewer N-insertions in productive TCRs among donors in an Asian-associated ancestry cluster than the roughly 620-donor mean. In vitro tests confirmed that a few of the cytomegalovirus-associated TCR beta chains recognize cytomegalovirus antigens. Immune exposure information for the cohort was limited to CMV serostatus.

The cohort comprised several hundred healthy bone marrow donors. Cohort members were all nominally healthy when sampled, although unrecorded immune exposures were likely present. The donor was CMV seronegative and belonged to the group of 380 or so seronegative cohort members. A peripheral blood sample was collected from each donor, and TCR beta sequencing was performed on peripheral blood mononuclear cells. Genomic DNA was extracted from the blood cell samples with the Qiagen DNeasy Blood Extraction Kit. This clone has just a few counts. No antigen is known for it. Per-base qualities were not stored, and no clone one base away is much larger. The method behind the library was the immunoSEQ multiplex PCR assay. For the multiplex PCR, a mixture combining 60 forward primers for TCR Vbeta segments and 13 reverse primers for TCR Jbeta segments was used. The CDR3 region of rearranged TCR beta genes was amplified from genomic DNA with a multiplex PCR assay. The Illumina HiSeq System was used to sequence the amplified TCR beta libraries as 87-base-pair reads. Turning to the authors' computational methods: In a later analysis, roughly 80 million unique TCR beta chains were counted across the approximately 640 repertoires, and approximately 11 million of these chains were shared by at least two donors. A nearest-neighbor algorithm error-corrected the raw reads and collapsed the reads into unique sequences, merging closely related sequences to remove PCR and sequencing errors. V, D and J gene segments were assigned by aligning CDR3 sequences to IMGT reference sequences. For a sequence to be retained, a match of at least six nucleotides to both a V gene segment and a J gene segment was required. A rearrangement counted as productive if the CDR3 had no stop codons and remained in frame with V and J, and every other rearrangement counted as non-productive. CDR3 was defined by IMGT convention, running from the second conserved V-encoded cysteine to the conserved J-encoded phenylalanine. The earlier analysis of approximately 590 of the donors excluded any sequence lacking an unambiguous match to a single V gene segment. An earlier analysis of about 590 of the donors classified V segments as functional when productive rearrangements were above 56.7% and as segregating when the standard deviation between donors was above 5%. A statistical classification framework was developed to diagnose cytomegalovirus status using the catalog of TCR beta chain sequences. In a later analysis, TCR nucleotide sequences were compared against IMGT/GENE-DB human TR gene sequences so that V and J genes could be assigned. A later analysis assigned CDR3 sequences and most-parsimonious VDJ recombination scenarios with the TCRdist pipeline. A later analysis defined each TCR beta chain by its CDR3 amino acid sequence plus V-gene family, and excluded reads lacking a unique V-gene family. In a later analysis, approximately 640 highly shared, low-generation-probability nucleotide sequences were removed to address suspected cross-contamination and a sequencing artifact. In a later analysis, a clonal expansion index for each public chain was calculated from normalized within-repertoire ranks of inferred template counts. Generation probabilities in a later analysis came from a VDJ recombination model fitted to out-of-frame rearrangements, and those results were checked against IGoR. A later analysis scored TCR-TCR, TCR-HLA and TCR-CMV co-occurrence with hypergeometric tests, applying a repertoire-size bias correction to TCR pairs. To estimate false discovery rates, a later analysis permuted the HLA or CMV assignments 20 times. In a later analysis, co-occurring TCRs were grouped using DBSCAN, and TCRdist sequence similarity was added for clustering within HLA-allele-positive subsets. For co-occurrence clustering, repertoires with fewer than 30,000 or more than 120,000 public chains were excluded, along with about five repertoires with anomalous nucleotide sharing. TCRdb obtained this table from immuneACCESS and retained in-frame rearrangements with V and J assigned. These tables miss some clones; where compared with another copy, unresolved V genes account for less than half of the shortfall, and the remainder is unexplained. V and J calls plus clone size are reproduced from that table; the DNA served to infer D and trimming. This sample gives some 120,000 clones in total; around 78% of them show up just once. The ten top clones hold roughly 3.5% of the sample.

Material for sequencing was PBMCs. The sequence derives from a middle-aged man in good health and CMV-seronegative.

CDR3 loop: CSVARKGTGGINTEAFF. The sequenced DNA is TGCAGCGTTGCCAGGAAGGGGACAGGGGGCATAAACACTGAAGCTTTCTTT. The sequence links TRBV29-1 to TRBJ1-1; 12 bases in the junction line up with TRBD1. Inclusive of the bounding cysteine and phenylalanine, the CDR3 is 17 residues long. The kept DNA is CDR3 alone, 51 bases in frame from the first base. The germline V and J ends show losses of 4 bases and 2 bases respectively, and no gene match explains 11 bases of the junction. The germline V gene sets CDR1 to SQVTM and CDR2 to ANQGSEA.